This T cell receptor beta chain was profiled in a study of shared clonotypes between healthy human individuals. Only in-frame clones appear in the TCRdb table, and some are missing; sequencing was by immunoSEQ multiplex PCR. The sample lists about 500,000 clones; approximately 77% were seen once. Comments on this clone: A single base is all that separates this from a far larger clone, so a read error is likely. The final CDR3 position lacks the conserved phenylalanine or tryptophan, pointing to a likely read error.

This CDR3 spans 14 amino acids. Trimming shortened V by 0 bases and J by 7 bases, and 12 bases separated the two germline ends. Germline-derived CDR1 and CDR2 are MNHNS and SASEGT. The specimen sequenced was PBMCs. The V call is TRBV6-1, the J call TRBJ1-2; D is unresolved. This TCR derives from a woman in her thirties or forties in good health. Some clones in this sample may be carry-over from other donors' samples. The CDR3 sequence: CASSEAADALGYTS. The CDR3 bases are TGTGCCAGCAGTGAAGCGGCTGACGCCCTTGGCTACACCTCC.